A single sample gave rise to the 15 T cell receptor beta chains below, sequenced in a study of CD8+ T cells in alopecia areata. Treatment denoted: oral pan-JAK inhibitor, 5-10 mg twice daily. RNA was extracted and reverse transcribed into cDNA as the sequencing template. Some clones are missing from TCRdb's copy, which holds only in-frame ones; the method was immunoSEQ multiplex PCR. The profile shows around 100,000 clones, 85% to 90% of them singletons. The starting material was CD8+ T cells sorted from blood, obtained between weeks 30 and 35, from a patient treated with tofacitinib. The receptors originated from a human donor with alopecia areata.

The rearrangement uses TRBV5-1 and TRBJ1-2; TRBD1 agrees at 8 bases. Trimming took 3 bases from V and 3 from J; bases not matched to a gene: 10. The CDR3 runs 16 residues. From germline, CDR1 is SGHRS and CDR2 YFSETQ. CDR3 in amino acids: CASSWGTGAQYYGYTF. In nucleotides, the CDR3 is TGCGCCAGCAGCTGGGGGACAGGCGCACAGTACTATGGCTACACCTTC. Supplemented by reference TRBV5-1 and TRBJ1-2, the full variable domain reads KAGVTQTPRYLIKTRGQQVTLSCSPISGHRSVSWYQQTPGQGLQFLFEYFSETQRNKGNFPGRFSGRQFSNSRSEMNVSTLELGDSALYLCASSWGTGAQYYGYTFGSGTRLTVV.

The chain combines TRBV19 with TRBJ1-1; D is undetermined. This CDR3 contains 13 residues. Germline V gene data show CDR1 as LNHDA and CDR2 as SQIVND (reference sequence). V lost 1 base, J lost 2 bases, and 5 bases lay in between. CDR3 sequence: CASSIGVNTEAFF. The CDR3 nucleotides are TGTGCCAGTAGTATAGGAGTCAACACTGAAGCTTTCTTT.

The CDR3 spells CASSLSAGGYNEQFF. CDR3 in DNA: TGTGCCAGCAGTTTATCGGCGGGAGGGTACAATGAGCAGTTCTTC. The gene calls are TRBV27 and TRBJ2-1, with 9 bases identical to TRBD2. CDR1 is MNHEY and CDR2 is SMNVEV in the germline V gene (reference sequence). V was pared by 0 bases and J by 4 bases, with 1 base of the junction left unmatched. The CDR3 is 15 residues long.

V is TRBV25-1 and J is TRBJ1-2; D is uncertain. Trimming left V 4 bases short and J 2 bases short, with 11 bases between. The CDR3 consists of 14 residues. Germline V gene data show CDR1 as MGHDK and CDR2 as SYGVNS. DNA of the CDR3: TGTGCCAGCAGTGGAACGCCTTCAAACTATGGCTACACCTTC. It specifies CASSGTPSNYGYTF.

The rearrangement links TRBV6-5 to TRBJ2-2, with TRBD1 matching over 10 bases. In germline, CDR1 is MNHEY, CDR2 SVGAGI. J lost 6 bases, V lost 2 bases, and 6 bases had no gene match. The CDR3 sequence is 16 residues long. The CDR3 nucleotides read TGTGCCAGCAGTTACGAGGGACAGGGGTTCGCCGGGGAGCTGTTTTTT. Translated: CASSYEGQGFAGELFF.

For this clone: This same CDR3 is encoded by further DNA sequences in the sample. The chain links TRBV4-2 to TRBJ2-7; D possibly matches TRBD1 or TRBD2 (7 bases each). This CDR3 is built from 15 residues. Germline V gives CDR1 LGHNA, CDR2 YNFKEQ. V was clipped by 0 bases and J by 4 bases, with 13 bases between them. CDR3 DNA: TGTGCCAGCAGCCAAGAGGGGAGGGGGCGGTACGAGCAGTACTTC. Encoded protein: CASSQEGRGRYEQYF.

On this clone: A junction boundary mismatches the germline segment, possibly from a read error. This chain uses TRBV7-7 with TRBJ2-1, with TRBD1 matching over 7 bases. Germline V CDR1 and CDR2: SSHAT, FNYEAQ (reference sequence). This CDR3 has 14 amino acids. In nucleotides, the CDR3 is TGTGCTAGCAGCTTCGGCACAGGGGACAATGAGCAGTTCTTC. Translating gives CASSFGTGDNEQFF.

The J gene is TRBJ2-1, the V gene TRBV4-1; 10 bases match TRBD2. V dropped 4 bases and J dropped 8; count of bases not matched to a gene: 8. This CDR3 spans 15 amino acids. CDR1 and CDR2 (germline): MGHRA, YSYEKL. Written as DNA, the CDR3 is TGCGCCAGCAGCCTCCAGCGGGAGGGCCGCGATGAGCAGTTCTTC. Amino acids: CASSLQREGRDEQFF.

The rearrangement links TRBV27 to TRBJ2-7; D might be TRBD1 or TRBD2, each matching 5 bases. The CDR3 spans 13 residues. Looked up from germline, CDR1 is MNHEY and CDR2 is SMNVEV (reference sequence). The V end lost 7 bases, the J end lost 4 bases, and 14 bases lay between the germline ends. DNA for the CDR3: TGTGCCAGCACCCACGGGGACGGTTACGAGCAGTACTTC. Its translation: CASTHGDGYEQYF.

The chain is built from TRBV5-4 and TRBJ2-7; D remains ambiguous. The CDR3 sequence is 15 residues long. Trimming left V 0 bases short and J 3 bases short, with 13 bases between. The V gene's germline CDR1 is SGHNT and CDR2 YYREEE (reference sequence). CDR3 nucleotide sequence: TGTGCCAGCAGCTTGGGGAATTCAGGCGGCTACGAGCAGTACTTC. Amino acids: CASSLGNSGGYEQYF.

The chain carries TRBV10-2 and TRBJ2-3; the D is unclear. The CDR3 length is 13 residues. The V gene lost 2 bases and the J gene lost 7 bases, with 10 bases spanning the gap. The germline gives CDR1 WSHSY, CDR2 SAAADI. CDR3 bases: TGCGCCAGCAGTGAGCCCAATTTAAATACGCAGTATTTT. This translates into CASSEPNLNTQYF.

The chain links TRBV23-1 to TRBJ2-7; 7 bases fit TRBD2. TRBV23-1 is annotated as an ORF whose role is uncertain. Trimming took 7 bases from V and 4 from J; bases not matched to a gene: 7. The CDR3 consists of 13 residues. The CDR3 region is CASTGGWVYEQYF. DNA for the CDR3: TGCGCCAGCACCGGGGGGTGGGTGTACGAGCAGTACTTC.

The V and J genes are TRBV7-9 and TRBJ1-5, with unresolved D. This CDR3 contains 12 residues. Trimming took 5 bases from V and 1 from J, leaving 3 bases between them. Germline V CDR1 and CDR2: SEHNR, FQNEAQ (reference sequence). Written as DNA, the CDR3 is TGTGCCAGCAGCCGAAGCAATCAGCCCCAGCATTTT. Translation: CASSRSNQPQHF.

This chain joins TRBV4-1 and TRBJ2-7; 8 nucleotides match TRBD1. There are 18 residues in the CDR3. The germline gives CDR1 MGHRA, CDR2 YSYEKL. V shed 0 bases, J shed 3 bases, and the junction held 13 bases outside the gene matches. CDR3: CASSQETYAGTGSYEQYF. In nucleotides, the CDR3 is TGCGCCAGCAGCCAAGAGACTTATGCCGGGACAGGTAGCTACGAGCAGTACTTC.

The chain combines TRBV6-1 with TRBJ1-1, with D tentatively TRBD1 (6 bases). Germline loops: CDR1 MNHNS, CDR2 SASEGT. Trimming pared 7 bases from V and 0 bases from J, leaving 9 bases between. The CDR3 consists of 13 residues. DNA of the CDR3: TGTGCCAGCACACAGGGTGTGAACACTGAAGCTTTCTTT. Translated: CASTQGVNTEAFF.